Below are 8 T cell receptor beta chains sequenced from a single sample in a study of OX40 agonist ivuxolimab in advanced cancers. Sequencing was performed with immunoSEQ multiplex PCR; in TCRdb, only in-frame clones are kept and a portion is missing. Altogether 60,000 to 70,000 clones are present, about four fifths being singletons, with the ten largest covering 0.95% to 1.5%. The sequences come from CD4+ or CD8+ T cells sorted from blood, collected in a trial of the OX40 agonist ivuxolimab. These receptors all come from an adult with an advanced solid tumor such as melanoma, head and neck, liver or kidney cancer.

The chain carries TRBV15 and TRBJ2-2, with D possibly being TRBD1 (6 bases). Trimming cost V 0 bases and J 4 bases, with 9 bases left between them. This CDR3 is 15 amino acids long. The germline V gene encodes CDR1 LNHNV and CDR2 YYDKDF (reference sequence). CDR3 in DNA: TGTGCCACCAGCAGAGATTTGGGGGCCACCGGGGAGCTGTTTTTT. It is translated as CATSRDLGATGELFF.

This chain uses TRBV19 with TRBJ1-1; 11 nucleotides match TRBD1. The CDR3 contains 15 residues. Germline CDR1 is LNHDA and CDR2 is SQIVND (reference sequence). Trimming cost V 8 bases and J 8 bases; bases outside gene matches: 13. CDR3 residues: CASRLEDRGRGEAFF. The CDR3, as DNA: TGTGCCAGTCGTCTCGAGGACAGGGGGCGCGGGGAAGCTTTCTTT.

The genes are TRBV10-1 and TRBJ2-1; 8 nucleotides align to TRBD2. CDR1 is WNHNN, CDR2 SYGVQD, per germline (reference sequence). This CDR3 has 16 amino acids. Trimming took 2 bases from V and 6 from J; bases not matched to a gene: 9. The CDR3 loop is CASSERTGGFGNEQFF. The CDR3 DNA is TGCGCCAGCAGTGAGCGGACGGGGGGGTTTGGCAATGAGCAGTTCTTC.

The gene calls are TRBV27 and TRBJ2-7; 10 bases line up with TRBD1. Unmatched junction bases numbered 8, after V lost 1 base and J lost 2 bases. Germline lookup yields CDR1 MNHEY and CDR2 SMNVEV (reference sequence). This CDR3 is 17 amino acids long. The CDR3 DNA follows: TGTGCCAGCAGTTTATATCGGGACAGGGGCTTGCCCTACGAGCAGTACTTC. This codes for CASSLYRDRGLPYEQYF.

This chain joins TRBV7-2 and TRBJ2-6; D is perhaps TRBD1 or TRBD2 (5 bases each). This CDR3 is built from 17 residues. Germline CDR1 is SGHTA and CDR2 is FQGNSA. Between the trimmed V and J ends, which lost 3 bases and 0 bases, there was a span of 12 bases. In DNA, the CDR3 is TGTGCCAGCAGCTTGGGACCCTATCGCTCTGGGGCCAACGTCCTGACTTTC. Protein: CASSLGPYRSGANVLTF.

V and J are TRBV6-1 and TRBJ1-4; D may be TRBD1 (5 bases). V was shortened by 1 base and J by 8 bases, with 14 bases between the two germline ends. CDR1 and CDR2 (germline): MNHNS, SASEGT. The CDR3 runs 15 residues. CDR3 DNA: TGTGCCAGCAGTGAAGGGGGGGTAGGAGGGGAAAAACTGTTTTTT. Amino acid sequence: CASSEGGVGGEKLFF.

The count of this clone is one. The rearrangement links TRBV6-5 to TRBJ2-5, with D possibly called TRBD1 or TRBD2 (5 bases each). V was shortened by 4 bases and J by 4 bases, with 13 bases between the two germline ends. Germline lookup yields CDR1 MNHEY and CDR2 SVGAGI. The CDR3 totals 14 residues. This CDR3 reads CASSWDPAAETQYF. The CDR3 DNA is TGTGCCAGCAGTTGGGACCCCGCAGCAGAGACCCAGTACTTC.

A word on this clone: Other DNA sequences in the sample encode the same CDR3. The CDR3 coding sequence is TGTGCCAGCAGTCCGAACCCCGACACATCAGCTTTCTTT. Protein sequence: CASSPNPDTSAFF. The chain has TRBV11-3 and TRBJ1-1; no firm D call. The V and J ends lost 6 bases and 10 bases respectively, with 18 bases between them. Germline values: CDR1 SGHNT, CDR2 YENEEA. The CDR3 spans 13 residues.